This is a list of T cell receptor beta chains from one sample in a study of vaccination effects on CD4 cells after COVID-19. Using immunoSEQ multiplex PCR, the repertoire was profiled, and TCRdb retains in-frame clones only, with some absent. The top ten hold approximately 6% of the sample, which has some 52,000 clones, more than 70% seen once. No antigen has been assigned to these receptors. Sequencing used CD4+ T cells from PBMCs cultured with HCoV-OC43 spike peptides, obtained before COVID-19 vaccination. These receptors were taken from a human donor who received a COVID-19 vaccine. Each CDR3 is given with its conserved first and last residue. A D gene is named only where the DNA matches it firmly. Clone sizes are given selectively: once, few, many, or a class where the clone is expanded.

v_call	clone_size	j_call	d_call	cdr3_nt	cdr3_aa
TRBV28	.	TRBJ2-1	TRBD1	TGTGCCAGCAGTTCACGGACAGGGTCAGGAATGTCCTACAATGAGCAGTTCTTC	CASSSRTGSGMSYNEQFF
TRBV7-3	few	TRBJ2-2	.	TGTGCCAGCAGCTTATCCCCTATAAACACCGGGGAGCTGTTTTTT	CASSLSPINTGELFF
TRBV19	.	TRBJ1-5	TRBD1	TGTGCCAGTAGTATAAATCCTACAGGGGGCGGGCAGCCCCAGCATTTT	CASSINPTGGGQPQHF
TRBV2	once	TRBJ1-5	.	TGTGCCAGCAGTTGGACAGATAATAGCAATCAGCCCCAGCATTTT	CASSWTDNSNQPQHF
TRBV28	.	TRBJ1-5	.	TGTGCCAGCAGTTTAAGCGCGGGGGGTAATCAGCCCCAGCATTTT	CASSLSAGGNQPQHF
TRBV11-3	.	TRBJ1-1	.	TGTGCCAGCAGCCAATCACTGAACACTGAAGCTTTCTTT	CASSQSLNTEAFF
TRBV12-5	once	TRBJ2-1	.	TGTGCTAGTGGTTCCCCCCCAACGTCACCCAGGGTCAATGAGCAGTTCTTC	CASGSPPTSPRVNEQFF
TRBV18	.	TRBJ2-5	.	TGTGCCAGCGTAGGGGGTTCCAGAGAGACCCAGTACTTC	CASVGGSRETQYF
TRBV9	.	TRBJ1-6	.	TGTGCCAGCAGCACGGGCTCAGGCGGTTCACCCCTCCACTTT	CASSTGSGGSPLHF
TRBV20-1	.	TRBJ1-4	.	TGCAGTGCTAGTTTTGCGGGAGCTGAAAAACTGTTTTTT	CSASFAGAEKLFF
TRBV5-1	once	TRBJ1-2	.	TGCGCCAGCAGCTCCCGGACAGTTTCTAACTATGGCTACACCTTC	CASSSRTVSNYGYTF
TRBV2	.	TRBJ1-5	.	TGTGCCAGCAGTGATGAGGGTTTGGGTCAGCCCCAGCATTTT	CASSDEGLGQPQHF
TRBV9	.	TRBJ1-1	.	TGTGCCAGCAGCGACCGGAGCTACACTGAAGCTTTCTTT	CASSDRSYTEAFF
TRBV29-1	.	TRBJ2-5	.	TGCAGCGTTGCCCGAGACAACCAAGAGACCCAGTACTTC	CSVARDNQETQYF
TRBV5-6	.	TRBJ1-2	.	TGTGCCAGCAGCTTGTTAGCAGTCCCTGGAGGCTACACCTTC	CASSLLAVPGGYTF
TRBV6-5	few	TRBJ2-1	TRBD2	TGTGCCAGCAGTTTTACTAGCGGGGGATACAATGAGCAGTTCTTC	CASSFTSGGYNEQFF
TRBV4-1	.	TRBJ1-6	.	TGCGCCAGCAGCCCTACGTATGGTATCGCACCCCTCCACTTT	CASSPTYGIAPLHF
TRBV19	.	TRBJ2-1	TRBD1	TGTGCCAGTAGGAACAGGGGTTTGTCCTACAATGAGCAGTTCTTC	CASRNRGLSYNEQFF
TRBV6-5	.	TRBJ1-2	.	TGTGCCAGCAGCCACGGAGCAGCTAACTATGGCTACACCTTC	CASSHGAANYGYTF
TRBV28	.	TRBJ1-2	.	TGTGCCAGCAGCTGGTCTAACTATGGCTACACCTTC	CASSWSNYGYTF